This T cell receptor (beta chain) is drawn from a study of beta chain features in type 1 diabetes (dated by TCRdb to the late 2010s). Background on the whole study: Mean age, gender distribution, total cell number and subset yield did not differ between patients and healthy donors. Regulatory and stem cell-like memory subsets were obtained from only 8 patients and roughly 8 healthy donors, while naive and central memory subsets were obtained from all 30 or so donors. In the study, TCRB repertoires of sorted circulating CD4+ T cell subsets from recently diagnosed type 1 diabetes patients were compared with those of matched healthy donors. A total of 85 million to 140 million sorted cells were examined across all samples, and a strong correlation was observed between cell number per subset and RNA yield.

All of the isolated RNA was reverse transcribed with the High Capacity cDNA Reverse Transcription Kit, so expressed TCRB transcripts were sequenced. Naive, central memory and regulatory T cell samples underwent deep immunoSEQ sequencing, averaging around 4 million total reads per sample. After sorted cells were lysed in RLT buffer, RNA was extracted with DNase-treated RNeasy Micro or Mini kits, with the choice depending on cell number. To prevent cross-contamination, every cell subset was processed on its own, while patient and healthy donor samples were processed together. The immunoSEQ multiplex PCR was used to amplify TCRB sequences from cDNA, generating 87-bp fragments that spanned the CDR3 region. Amplicons were sequenced on the Illumina HiSeq platform. In the source study's methods: PCR bias was corrected computationally using synthetic template baselines, and reads within Hamming distance 2 were collapsed, with unmergeable singletons discarded. Reads were aligned against IMGT to assign V, D and J genes, CDR3 length and insertions or deletions at six rearrangement sites. Within each subset, clonotype counts were normalized to the number of sorted cells before true diversity and Gini coefficients were calculated with the tcR R package. Repertoire sharing was quantified using the overlap coefficient calculated on TCRB nucleotide sequences. Out-of-frame TCRB sequences from naive cells were analyzed to stand in for the pre-selection repertoire. Entries here come from immuneACCESS through TCRdb and include only in-frame sequences with V and J called. Some clones fail to appear in such tables; in the studies checked, an unresolved V gene covers under half of the shortfall, and the cause of the remainder is unknown. The DNA gave D and trimming, while V, J and clone size come from that table. The sample table lists hundreds of thousands of clones, around 15% of them with a count of one. Less than 0.025% of the sample is taken by the ten largest.

The study at large found these results: Because cDNA rather than genomic DNA was sequenced, highly expressing activated cells could have been over-represented, although no difference in activation and CD3 levels was found between groups. A moderate but significant shortening of TCRB CDR3 length was observed in type 1 diabetes patients in all four CD4+ subsets. Naive, central memory and regulatory TCRB repertoires appeared to be more alike among patients than among healthy donors. Patients with type 1 diabetes made fewer insertions and deleted more nucleotides at VDJ recombination sites, implying thymic rearrangement abnormalities. Shorter templates might be favored by PCR, yet because patient and control samples were amplified and corrected together, any such skew would affect both groups equally. Because the HLA sub-analyses included only small numbers of individuals, any influence of HLA type on TCRB rearrangement was left unresolved.

From each donor, a single peripheral blood sample of roughly 0.11 L on average was drawn into heparinised tubes. Naive, central memory, regulatory and stem cell-like memory CD4+ T cells were sorted on a BD FACSAria II using a panel including CD45RO, CCR7, CD25, CD127, CD95 and CD27. Purity was above 98% for every sorted population. PBMCs were isolated immediately by Lymphoprep density gradient centrifugation and stained directly without culture. So that batch effects would be minimized, each experiment stained and sorted samples in pairs, pairing one healthy donor with one patient. Regarding this clone: Its antigen is still unknown. The input lacks base qualities; no much larger clone sits a single base away.

The CDR3 has 14 amino acids, counting the end cysteine and phenylalanine. The CDR3 DNA has 42 bases and is translated from base 1. Trimmed from V: 4 bases; trimmed from J: 5 bases; junction bases lacking a gene match: 7. Based on the germline V gene, the CDR1 and CDR2 sequences are SGHRS and YFSETQ. The V and J segments used are TRBV5-1 and TRBJ2-3; TRBD1 matches 7 bases in the middle. The receptor comes from a man younger than 35 with type 1 diabetes. Sequencing was performed on naive CD4+ T cells from blood. Interpreted using the paper, the cell subset or site label stands for: true naive CD4+ T cells. The DNA sequence is given as TGCGCCAGCAGCCCGGGACAGCTTAAAGATACGCAGTATTTT. This translates into CASSPGQLKDTQYF.